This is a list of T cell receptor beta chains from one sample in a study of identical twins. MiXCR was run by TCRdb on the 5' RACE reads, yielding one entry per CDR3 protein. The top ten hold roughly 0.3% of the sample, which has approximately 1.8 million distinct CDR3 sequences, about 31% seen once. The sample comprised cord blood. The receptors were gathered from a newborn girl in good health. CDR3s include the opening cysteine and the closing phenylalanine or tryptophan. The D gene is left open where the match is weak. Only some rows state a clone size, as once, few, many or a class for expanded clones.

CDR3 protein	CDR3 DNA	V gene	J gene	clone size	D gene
CASTAHPDNYGYTF	TGCGCCAGCACCGCCCATCCCGACAACTATGGCTACACCTTC	TRBV5-1	TRBJ1-2	-	-
CASTQQVPTSGNEQYF	TGCGCCAGCACTCAACAGGTACCGACTAGCGGGAATGAGCAGTACTTC	TRBV5-1	TRBJ2-5	few	TRBD2
CASSSWTDGSPLHF	TGTGCCAGCAGCTCTTGGACAGACGGGTCACCCCTCCACTTT	TRBV7-9	TRBJ1-6	few	-
CASSQDRDFLGYNEQFF	TGCGCCAGCAGCCAGGACCGGGACTTCCTAGGGTACAATGAGCAGTTCTTC	TRBV4-1	TRBJ2-1	-	-
CASSLPQWGGNNQETQYF	TGTGCCAGCAGCCTCCCCCAGTGGGGGGGGAATAACCAAGAGACCCAGTACTTC	TRBV3-1	TRBJ2-5	-	TRBD2
CSAQGRGQPQHF	TGCAGTGCACAGGGTCGGGGCCAGCCCCAGCATTTT	TRBV20-1	TRBJ1-5	few	-
CASSLVGRRLAGGRSDTQYF	TGTGCCAGCAGTTTAGTCGGCCGAAGACTAGCGGGAGGGCGCTCAGATACGCAGTATTTT	TRBV12-3/TRBV12-4	TRBJ2-3	-	TRBD2
CAISESGGQYF	TGTGCCATCAGTGAGTCGGGGGGTCAGTACTTC	TRBV10-3	TRBJ2-7	-	-
CASSLDSSYNEQYF	TGCGCCAGCAGCTTGGACAGCTCCTACAATGAGCAGTACTTC	TRBV27	TRBJ2-7	many	-
CACSFPDPNYGYTF	TGCGCCTGCAGCTTCCCAGATCCCAACTATGGCTACACCTTC	TRBV5-1	TRBJ1-2	-	-
CASSASSTGGYGYTF	TGTGCCAGCAGCGCCAGCTCGACAGGGGGTTATGGCTACACCTTC	TRBV9	TRBJ1-2	-	TRBD1
CASSFPGQGVSYEQYF	TGTGCCAGCAGCTTCCCGGGACAGGGGGTCTCCTACGAGCAGTACTTC	TRBV7-9	TRBJ2-7	once	TRBD1
CASSQGPLRSSYNEQYF	TGCGCCAGCAGCCAAGGGCCCCTCAGAAGCTCCTACAATGAGCAGTACTTC	TRBV4-1	TRBJ2-7	-	-
CASSPNYYEQYF	TGTGCCAGCAGCCCTAACTACTACGAGCAGTACTTC	TRBV6-6	TRBJ2-7	-	-
CASSSTLTIEGMGTDTQYF	TGTGCCAGCAGCTCTACCTTAACAATAGAGGGGATGGGCACAGATACGCAGTATTTT	TRBV7-9	TRBJ2-3	-	-
CASSLALGERYTF	TGTGCCAGCAGCTTGGCCTTAGGGGAGAGGTACACCTTC	TRBV5-5	TRBJ1-2	once	-
CASSLGVGGGTQYF	TGTGCCAGCAGCTTAGGTGTTGGGGGCGGTACGCAGTATTTT	TRBV7-2	TRBJ2-3	few	-
CASSDPRLAEGQETQYF	TGTGCCAGCAGTGACCCCCGACTAGCGGAGGGACAAGAGACCCAGTACTTC	TRBV25-1	TRBJ2-5	few	TRBD2
CSARARTGNEKLFF	TGCAGTGCTAGGGCTCGGACAGGGAATGAAAAACTGTTTTTT	TRBV20-1	TRBJ1-4	few	TRBD1
CASREGPYNEQYF	TGTGCCAGCAGAGAGGGACCTTACAATGAGCAGTACTTC	TRBV2	TRBJ2-5	-	-
CATSDPRQGSNEQYF	TGTGCCACCAGTGATCCTCGACAGGGGAGCAATGAGCAGTACTTC	TRBV24-1	TRBJ2-7	-	TRBD1
CASTPPPAALNTEAFF	TGTGCCAGCACTCCCCCTCCGGCAGCCTTGAACACTGAAGCTTTCTTT	TRBV2	TRBJ1-1	few	-
CASSYTRTSGSQETQYF	TGTGCCAGCAGCTACACCCGGACTAGCGGTTCCCAAGAGACCCAGTACTTC	TRBV11-2	TRBJ2-5	few	TRBD2
CASSWTIRQGFGYTF	TGCGCCAGCAGCTGGACCATAAGACAGGGGTTCGGCTACACCTTC	TRBV5-1	TRBJ1-2	-	TRBD1
CSARDPGQGAGYTF	TGCAGTGCTAGAGATCCGGGACAGGGGGCGGGCTACACCTTC	TRBV20-1	TRBJ1-2	-	TRBD1
CSARLAGDQAYNEQFF	TGCAGTGCTAGGCTAGCCGGGGACCAAGCTTACAATGAGCAGTTCTTC	TRBV20-1	TRBJ2-1	-	-
CSAFPINRFFTSGANVLTF	TGCAGTGCTTTCCCAATAAACAGGTTCTTCACCTCTGGGGCCAACGTCCTGACTTTC	TRBV20-1	TRBJ2-6	few	-
CASSPTHLQGNTEAFF	TGTGCCAGCAGTCCCACCCACTTACAGGGGAACACTGAAGCTTTCTTT	TRBV7-9	TRBJ1-1	-	-
CAISGTGGNTIYF	TGTGCCATCAGTGGGACAGGTGGAAACACCATATATTTT	TRBV10-3	TRBJ1-3	few	TRBD1
CAISERGTSVDTQYF	TGTGCCATCAGTGAGAGGGGGACTAGCGTGGATACGCAGTATTTT	TRBV10-3	TRBJ2-3	-	TRBD2
CASSTQTGVDGYTF	TGCGCCAGCAGCACTCAGACAGGGGTCGATGGCTACACCTTC	TRBV5-1	TRBJ1-2	few	TRBD1
CASGNPGRSEKLFF	TGTGCCAGCGGTAACCCTGGGAGGAGTGAAAAACTGTTTTTT	TRBV7-2	TRBJ1-4	-	-
CAISDPGGNWGTEAFF	TGTGCCATCAGTGACCCGGGGGGCAACTGGGGCACTGAAGCTTTCTTT	TRBV10-3	TRBJ1-1	-	-
CASSLVGGPETQYF	TGTGCCAGCAGCTTAGTCGGGGGCCCAGAGACCCAGTACTTC	TRBV7-2	TRBJ2-5	many	-
CASSSTGTNEQFF	TGTGCCAGCAGTTCCACGGGGACCAATGAGCAGTTCTTC	TRBV6-5	TRBJ2-1	many	-